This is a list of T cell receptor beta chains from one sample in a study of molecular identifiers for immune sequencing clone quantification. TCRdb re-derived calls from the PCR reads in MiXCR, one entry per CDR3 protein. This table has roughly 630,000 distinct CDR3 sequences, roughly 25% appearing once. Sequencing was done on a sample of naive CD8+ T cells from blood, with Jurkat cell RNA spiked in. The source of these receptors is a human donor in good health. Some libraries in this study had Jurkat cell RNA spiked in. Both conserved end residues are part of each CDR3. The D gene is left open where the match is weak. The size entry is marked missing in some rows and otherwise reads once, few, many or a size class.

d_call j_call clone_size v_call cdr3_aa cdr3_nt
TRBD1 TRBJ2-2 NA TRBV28 CASSSPGQGGTGELFF TGTGCCAGCAGTTCTCCGGGACAGGGGGGCACCGGGGAGCTGTTTTTT
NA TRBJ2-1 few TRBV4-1 CASSQVGYYNEQFF TGCGCCAGCAGCCAAGTAGGTTATTACAATGAGCAGTTCTTC
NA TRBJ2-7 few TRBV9 CASSPGTHLDEQYF TGTGCCAGCAGCCCCGGGACGCATCTCGACGAGCAGTACTTC
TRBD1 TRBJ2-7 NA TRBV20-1 CSARDYRTGDEQYF TGCAGTGCTAGAGATTACCGGACAGGGGACGAGCAGTACTTC
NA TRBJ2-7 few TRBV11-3 CASSARHSYEQYF TGTGCCAGCAGCGCGAGACACAGCTACGAGCAGTACTTC
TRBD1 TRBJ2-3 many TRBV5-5 CASSHITTGTQGDTQYF TGTGCCAGCAGCCATATAACGACAGGGACACAAGGAGATACGCAGTATTTT
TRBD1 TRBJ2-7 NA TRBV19 CASSIGTGVDYEQYF TGTGCCAGTAGTATTGGGACAGGGGTGGACTACGAGCAGTACTTC
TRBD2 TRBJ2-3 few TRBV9 CASSVDQRGGTDTQYF TGTGCCAGCAGCGTAGATCAGCGGGGGGGGACAGATACGCAGTATTTT
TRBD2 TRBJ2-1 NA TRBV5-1 CASGLATSGGPFGEQFF TGCGCCAGCGGCTTGGCCACTAGCGGGGGGCCTTTTGGAGAGCAGTTCTTC
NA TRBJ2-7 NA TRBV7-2 CASSSYGRDGYEQYF TGTGCCAGCAGCTCCTACGGCAGGGACGGCTACGAGCAGTACTTC
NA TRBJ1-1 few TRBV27 CASSSRDGTGFF TGTGCCAGCAGTTCCCGGGACGGGACTGGGTTCTTT
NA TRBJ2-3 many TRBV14 CASSQRPGDGTDTQYF TGTGCCAGCAGCCAGAGACCGGGAGATGGCACAGATACGCAGTATTTT
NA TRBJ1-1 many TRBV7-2 CASSPRRTWNTEAFF TGTGCCAGCAGCCCTAGACGGACATGGAACACTGAAGCTTTCTTT
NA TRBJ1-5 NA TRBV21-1 CASSIQLARPPFYSNQPQHF TGTGCCAGCAGCATCCAGCTGGCGCGTCCACCTTTTTATAGCAATCAGCCCCAGCATTTT
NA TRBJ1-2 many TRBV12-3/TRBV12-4 CASSLGLDYGYTF TGTGCCAGCAGTTTAGGGCTTGACTATGGCTACACCTTC
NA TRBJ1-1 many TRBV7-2 CASSYIGSGEAFF TGTGCCAGCAGCTACATAGGCAGCGGTGAAGCTTTCTTT
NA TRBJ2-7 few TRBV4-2 CASSQVVSSYEQYF TGTGCCAGCAGCCAAGTCGTTAGCTCCTACGAGCAGTACTTC
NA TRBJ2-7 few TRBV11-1 CASSQSSALSEQYF TGTGCCAGCTCTCAGTCTAGCGCTCTGTCCGAGCAGTACTTC
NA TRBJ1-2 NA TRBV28 CASSPRRSNYGYTF TGTGCCAGCAGTCCCCGCCGGTCTAACTATGGCTACACCTTC
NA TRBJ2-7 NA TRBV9 CASSVGDTYEQYF TGTGCCAGCAGCGTAGGGGACACTTACGAGCAGTACTTC
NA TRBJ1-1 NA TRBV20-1 CSARTGQLMNTEAFF TGCAGTGCTAGGACTGGACAGCTCATGAACACTGAAGCTTTCTTT
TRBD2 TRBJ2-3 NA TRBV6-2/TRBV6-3 CASSLKTSGGPRDTQYF TGTGCCAGCAGCCTTAAGACTAGCGGGGGGCCTCGAGATACGCAGTATTTT
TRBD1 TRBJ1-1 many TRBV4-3 CASSPPGQGGTEAFF TGCGCCAGCAGCCCACCGGGACAGGGAGGCACTGAAGCTTTCTTT
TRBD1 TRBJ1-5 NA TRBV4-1 CASSHALDRNQPQHF TGCGCCAGCAGCCATGCGCTGGACAGGAATCAGCCCCAGCATTTT
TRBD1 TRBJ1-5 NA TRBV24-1 CATSVGGGGQPQHF TGTGCCACCAGTGTAGGAGGGGGCGGTCAGCCCCAGCATTTT
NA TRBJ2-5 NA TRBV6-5 CASSYLQGMQETQYF TGTGCCAGCAGTTACCTACAGGGTATGCAAGAGACCCAGTACTTC
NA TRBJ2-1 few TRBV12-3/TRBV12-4 CASSVGGNEQFF TGTGCCAGCAGCGTAGGGGGGAATGAGCAGTTCTTC
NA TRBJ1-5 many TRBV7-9 CASSLSGGLQPQHF TGTGCCAGCAGCTTAAGCGGGGGGCTCCAGCCCCAGCATTTT
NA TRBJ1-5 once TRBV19 CASSILGGDHPQHF TGTGCCAGTAGTATTTTGGGCGGGGATCACCCCCAGCATTTT
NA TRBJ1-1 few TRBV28 CASSPPLGGETEAFF TGTGCCAGCAGTCCCCCTTTGGGTGGGGAGACTGAAGCTTTCTTT
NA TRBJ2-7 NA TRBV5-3 CASSRVNYEQYF TGTGCCAGCAGCCGGGTGAACTACGAGCAGTACTTC
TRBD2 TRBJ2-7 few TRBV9 CATNREGLGDEQYF TGTGCCACCAACAGAGAGGGACTAGGGGACGAGCAGTACTTC
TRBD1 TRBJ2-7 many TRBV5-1 CASSPSDRTDYEQYF TGCGCCAGCAGCCCGTCGGACAGGACGGACTACGAGCAGTACTTC
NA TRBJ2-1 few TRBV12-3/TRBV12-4 CASSPNLAEQFF TGTGCCAGCAGTCCTAACCTAGCTGAGCAGTTCTTC
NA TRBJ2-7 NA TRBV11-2 CASSAEARAEHEQYF TGTGCCAGCAGCGCCGAGGCCAGGGCCGAGCACGAGCAGTACTTC
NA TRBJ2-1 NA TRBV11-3 CASSSGHLYDEQFF TGTGCCAGCAGCTCAGGACATTTATACGATGAGCAGTTCTTC
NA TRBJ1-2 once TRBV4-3 CASSQDITANYGYTF TGCGCCAGCAGCCAAGACATAACTGCTAACTATGGCTACACCTTC
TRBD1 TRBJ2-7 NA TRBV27 CASKTGGSYEQYF TGTGCCAGCAAGACAGGGGGGTCCTACGAGCAGTACTTC
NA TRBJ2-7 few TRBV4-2 CASSQDLHEQYF TGTGCCAGCAGCCAAGATCTCCACGAGCAGTACTTC
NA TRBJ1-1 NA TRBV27 CASSFYMNTEAFF TGTGCCAGCAGTTTTTATATGAACACTGAAGCTTTCTTT
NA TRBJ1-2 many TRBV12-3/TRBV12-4 CASSLGHPGYTF TGTGCCAGCAGTTTGGGTCATCCCGGCTACACCTTC
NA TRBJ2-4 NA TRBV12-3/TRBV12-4 CASTLRGGPDIPYF TGTGCCAGCACCCTTAGGGGGGGGCCAGACATTCCGTACTTC
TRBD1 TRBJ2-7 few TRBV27 CASRLTGAPYEQYF TGTGCCAGCAGATTGACAGGGGCCCCCTACGAGCAGTACTTC
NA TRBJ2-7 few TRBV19 CASRSSAFSYEQYF TGTGCCAGTCGGAGTAGCGCGTTCTCCTACGAGCAGTACTTC
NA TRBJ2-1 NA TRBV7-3 CASSDGDFSPYNERFF TGTGCCAGCAGCGACGGGGACTTCAGCCCCTACAATGAGCGGTTCTTC
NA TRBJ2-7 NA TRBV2 CASSAAFQSSYEQYF TGTGCCAGCAGTGCCGCTTTTCAAAGCTCCTACGAGCAGTACTTC
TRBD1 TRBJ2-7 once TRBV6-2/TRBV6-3 CASSFWTGHYAQYF TGTGCCAGCAGTTTTTGGACAGGGCACTACGCGCAGTACTTC
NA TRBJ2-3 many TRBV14 CASSQVRSTSTDTQYF TGTGCCAGCAGCCAAGTACGATCAACAAGCACAGATACGCAGTATTTT
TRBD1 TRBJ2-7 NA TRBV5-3 CASSLRGLDEQYF TGTGCCAGCAGCTTAAGGGGGCTGGACGAGCAGTACTTC
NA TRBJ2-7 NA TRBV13 CASSLSGRSRSYEQYF TGTGCCAGCAGCTTATCCGGACGCTCCCGCTCCTACGAGCAGTACTTC
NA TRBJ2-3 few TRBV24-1 CATSDFGSGIDTQYF TGTGCCACCAGTGATTTTGGGTCCGGGATAGATACGCAGTATTTT